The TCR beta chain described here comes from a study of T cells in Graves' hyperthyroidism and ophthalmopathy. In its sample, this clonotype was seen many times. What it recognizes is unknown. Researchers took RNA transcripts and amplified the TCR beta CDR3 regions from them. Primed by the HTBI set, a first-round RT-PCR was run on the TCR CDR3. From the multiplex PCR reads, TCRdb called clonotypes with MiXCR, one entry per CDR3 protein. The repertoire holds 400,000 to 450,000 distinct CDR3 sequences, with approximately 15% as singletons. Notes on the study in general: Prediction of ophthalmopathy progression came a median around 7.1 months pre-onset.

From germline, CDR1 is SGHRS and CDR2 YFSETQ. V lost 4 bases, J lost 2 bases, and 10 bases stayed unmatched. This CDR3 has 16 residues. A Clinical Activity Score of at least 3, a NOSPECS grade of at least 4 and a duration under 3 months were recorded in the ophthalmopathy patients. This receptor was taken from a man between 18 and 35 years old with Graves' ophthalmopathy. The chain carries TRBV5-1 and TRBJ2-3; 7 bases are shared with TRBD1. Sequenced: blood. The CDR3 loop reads CASSTQSRGSTDTQYF. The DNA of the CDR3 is TGCGCCAGCAGCACACAGAGCAGGGGGTCCACAGATACGCAGTATTTT.